This T cell receptor (beta chain) emerged from a study of blood T cell repertoires in COVID-19. Study in general: Acute and convalescent COVID-19 samples came from the United States, Italy and Spain. T cells, B-cell-depleted T cells, or PBMCs supplied cDNA or gDNA.

Original data processing: By means of reference gene primer amplification, nucleated cell counts were estimated. The method was immunoSEQ multiplex PCR; TCRdb's version includes in-frame clones alone and lacks a portion of them. For V, J and clone size, that table is used; D and trimming come from the DNA. Among 270,000 or so clones listed, 81% were seen once. Deletions cut 0 bases from V and 7 bases from J, with 6 bases between. The CDR3 is made up of 12 amino acids. Germline assignment: CDR1 LNHNV and CDR2 YYDKDF (reference sequence). The chain employs TRBV15 and TRBJ1-2, with D uncertain. The source is a woman aged 55-69 years with active or convalescent COVID-19. The specimen sequenced was peripheral blood. This CDR3 reads CATSREAFGYTF. DNA of the CDR3: TGTGCCACCAGCAGAGAGGCCTTTGGCTACACCTTC.